This section outlines one T cell receptor beta chain sequence together with its context. This clonotype was observed at least ten times. No antigen is known for it. The input lacks base qualities; no much larger clone sits a single base away. The data were taken from a study of T-cell reconstitution after alpha-beta-depleted transplantation in children (dated by TCRdb to between 2015 and 2016). For context, the study as a whole: T-cell immune reconstitution after TCRalphabeta/CD19-depleted allogeneic hematopoietic cell transplantation in children was quantitatively tracked in the study by means of TCR repertoire profiling. The research as a whole found: Over the following months the frequencies of hyperexpanded clones went down, and after one year T-cell counts and TCRbeta diversity were mostly credited to newly produced T cells. About two months after transplant, the apparently early recovery of alphabetaT-cell counts reportedly depended on just several hundred clones that had expanded rapidly and came from non-depleted graft cells. The high TCRbeta diversity at day 60 in some patients was ascribed to recipient T cells and intrathymic progenitors that had survived conditioning.

The sample's treatment or condition label, in plain terms: allogeneic hematopoietic cell transplantation with graft depleted of TCRalphabeta T cells and CD19 B cells. The children who served as transplant recipients had been given grafts of TCRalphabeta/CD19-depleted allogeneic hematopoietic cells. Library preparation was by PCR. The sequencer listed for this sample is Illumina HiSeq 2500. Molecular barcoding was employed in the preparation of TCR libraries, with unique molecular identifiers being used to normalize TCRbeta repertoire quantification. Clones were called with MiXCR by TCRdb after fastp trimmed the public reads at Q25, and only in-frame beta chains were retained. Under each unique CDR3 protein, matching rows form one entry showing the most common genes and DNA. The sample data list about 980,000 distinct CDR3 sequences, and about 29% of these were observed just once. The ten biggest clones cover 25% to 35% of the sample.

As encoded in the germline V gene (reference sequence), CDR1 is DFQATT while CDR2 is SNEGSKA. Here V drops 4 bases and J drops 4 bases, and the junction holds 2 bases not matched to any gene. Inclusive of the bounding cysteine and phenylalanine, the CDR3 is 13 residues long. CDR3 DNA only is kept here, 39 bases in frame from base 1. Recombination joined TRBV20-1 with TRBJ2-2, with 8 bases in between that match TRBD2. Specimen: PBMCs, mostly from graft donor cells, collected 360 days after TCRalphabeta/CD19-depleted stem cell transplant. The clonotype originates from a boy younger than two who had a stem cell transplant for SCID, so the T cells may come from the graft donor. CDR3 loop: CSATSGFTGELFF. The DNA is as follows: TGCAGTGCTACTAGCGGGTTCACCGGGGAGCTGTTTTTT.